The TCR beta chain under discussion was sequenced for a study of siplizumab effects on memory and regulatory T cells. Overall study results and limits: Roughly 80-95% of dividing CD4+ or CD8+ clones were without an attributable naive or memory phenotype. A minor share of alloreactive clones matched unstimulated subsets.

Points on this clone: Its antigen is still unknown.

Trimming took off 4 bases at V and 6 bases at J, with 9 bases between the two ends. Germline-derived CDR1 and CDR2 are DFQATT and SNEGSKA (reference sequence). CDR3 length equals 11 residues. Produced via immunoSEQ multiplex PCR; TCRdb's table is partial and in-frame only. The sample consists of about 100,000 clones, about 91% of them appearing once. V and J are TRBV20-1 and TRBJ1-1; D is uncertain. The TCR was taken from a human donor in good health. Some clones in this sample may be carry-over from other donors' samples. Sequences were obtained from CD4+ T cells sorted from blood. The CDR3 DNA follows: TGCAGTGCTACCTCTCGGGCTGAAGCTTTCTTT. It yields the protein CSATSRAEAFF.